What follows are 21 T cell receptor beta chains derived from one specimen sequenced in a study of T cell changes during pregnancy in multiple sclerosis. The repertoire was sequenced with immunoSEQ multiplex PCR; TCRdb's copy has only in-frame clones and lacks some. The sample contains some 110,000 clones, less than 95% of which appear only once. The sequenced sample was peripheral blood, obtained before pregnancy. These receptors all come from a female donor with multiple sclerosis, enrolled in a pregnancy study.

The V gene is TRBV29-1, the J gene TRBJ2-7; TRBD1 aligns across 9 bases. V dropped 7 bases and J dropped 5; count of bases not matched to a gene: 6. CDR3 length: 12 amino acids. Germline assignment: CDR1 SQVTM and CDR2 ANQGSEA. The CDR3 is CSAGTGIHEQYF. The CDR3 DNA follows: TGCAGCGCCGGGACAGGGATCCACGAGCAGTACTTC.

The rearrangement links TRBV6-1 to TRBJ2-7; weak D call: TRBD1 (5 bases). From germline, CDR1 is MNHNS and CDR2 SASEGT. V shed 6 bases and J shed 1 base, with 7 bases lying between them. This CDR3 comprises 12 residues. CDR3 sequence reads: CASRSGSYEQYF. CDR3 DNA sequence: TGTGCCAGCAGATCAGGGTCCTACGAGCAGTACTTC.

The V gene is TRBV7-9, the J gene TRBJ1-4, with D perhaps TRBD1 (5 bases). CDR1 SEHNR and CDR2 FQNEAQ come from the germline V gene (reference sequence). The V end was cut by 5 bases, the J end by 8 bases, with 15 bases between. The CDR3 consists of 14 residues. CDR3 loop: CASSPFRVEEKLFF. The CDR3, as DNA: TGTGCCAGCAGCCCATTCAGGGTTGAAGAAAAACTGTTTTTT.

V and J are TRBV7-2 and TRBJ1-3; TRBD1 is a possible D gene (5 bases). The germline gives CDR1 SGHTA, CDR2 FQGNSA. The V and J ends lost 5 bases and 0 bases respectively, with 11 bases between them. The CDR3 is 15 amino acids. CDR3 bases: TGTGCCAGCAGCCTTTCGACAGCCTCTGGAAACACCATATATTTT. Translation: CASSLSTASGNTIYF.

The rearrangement links TRBV5-1 to TRBJ1-2; 9 positions match TRBD1. Germline-derived CDR1 and CDR2 are SGHRS and YFSETQ. The CDR3 is 16 amino acids. The ends lost 0 bases at V and 4 bases at J; junction bases unmatched: 7. CDR3 region: CASSLAGGQGLYGYTF. The CDR3 region has the DNA TGCGCCAGCAGCTTGGCCGGGGGACAGGGCCTCTATGGCTACACCTTC.

CDR3 in amino acids: CASSQPSDRSPYEQYF. The DNA for the CDR3 is TGCGCCAGCAGCCAACCCTCTGACAGGAGTCCCTACGAGCAGTACTTC. V and J are TRBV4-1 and TRBJ2-7; TRBD1 is a possible D gene (6 bases). CDR1 and CDR2 from the germline V gene are MGHRA and YSYEKL. The CDR3 has 16 residues. Trimming cost V 2 bases and J 2 bases, with 16 bases left between them.

The J gene is TRBJ2-5, the V gene TRBV7-9; 7 nucleotides match TRBD1. Looked up from germline, CDR1 is SEHNR and CDR2 is FQNEAQ (reference sequence). With V trimmed by 5 bases and J by 3 bases, 9 bases remained unmatched. The CDR3 has 15 residues. The CDR3 region is CASSHHWDSEETQYF. DNA for the CDR3: TGTGCCAGCAGCCACCACTGGGACAGCGAAGAGACCCAGTACTTC. The entire variable domain, with the rest obtained from reference TRBV7-9 and TRBJ2-5, is as follows: DTGVSQNPRHKITKRGQNVTFRCDPISEHNRLYWYRQTLGQGPEFLTYFQNEAQLEKSRLLSDRFSAERPKGSFSTLEIQRTEQGDSAMYLCASSHHWDSEETQYFGPGTRLLVL.

The chain couples TRBV6-1 to TRBJ2-7; 9 bases match TRBD2. Germline-derived CDR1 and CDR2 are MNHNS and SASEGT. The V and J ends lost 4 bases and 7 bases, in that order; junction bases with no gene match: 8. This CDR3 is 14 amino acids long. CDR3 DNA: TGTGCCAGCAGTGCCGGGACTAGCCTTGCGGAGCAGTACTTC. Encoded protein: CASSAGTSLAEQYF.

This clone is a singleton in its sample. The rearrangement uses TRBV5-6 and TRBJ1-1, with 8 bases aligning to TRBD1. The J segment lost 4 bases and the V segment lost 4 bases, leaving 6 bases of the junction unmatched. The V gene's germline CDR1 is SGHDT and CDR2 YYEEEE. This CDR3 has 14 residues. CDR3 residues: CASSVLQGVTEAFF. The CDR3 nucleotides are TGTGCCAGCAGCGTCCTACAGGGGGTCACTGAAGCTTTCTTT.

This chain uses TRBV7-6 with TRBJ2-7; 9 nucleotides line up with TRBD1. The V and J ends lost 5 bases and 3 bases, in that order; junction bases with no gene match: 5. The CDR3 contains 14 residues. Germline V gene data show CDR1 as SGHVS and CDR2 as FNYEAQ. The CDR3 reads CASSPGTGNYEQYF. DNA for the CDR3: TGTGCCAGCAGCCCGGGGACAGGGAACTACGAGCAGTACTTC.

The genes are TRBV7-9 and TRBJ2-5; 7 bases match TRBD1. Germline CDR1 is SEHNR and CDR2 is FQNEAQ (reference sequence). CDR3 size: 14 residues. V lost 5 bases to trimming and J lost 6 bases; unmatched junction nucleotides: 9. CDR3 nucleotides: TGTGCCAGCAGCGGGTCCGGGACAGAGAAGACCCAGTACTTC. Protein product: CASSGSGTEKTQYF.

The chain recombines TRBV2 with TRBJ2-5, with 10 bases that match TRBD2. This CDR3 contains 16 residues. With 5 bases clipped from V and 6 bases from J, the junction kept 12 bases outside the gene matches. Germline CDR1 reads SNHLY; CDR2 reads FYNNEI. The CDR3 reads CASSYDFGTSVQTQYF. The CDR3, as DNA: TGTGCCAGCAGTTATGATTTTGGGACTAGCGTACAGACCCAGTACTTC.

V gene TRBV27 combines with J gene TRBJ2-1; 13 bases agree with TRBD2. Germline CDR1 MNHEY, CDR2 SMNVEV (reference sequence). CDR3 length: 16 amino acids. J was trimmed by 8 bases and V by 7 bases; bases with no gene match: 11. The CDR3, as DNA: TGTGCCAGCAACCCGATCGGGACTAGCGGGGTGGATGAGCAGTTCTTC. This encodes CASNPIGTSGVDEQFF.

The chain has TRBV6-4 and TRBJ2-1; unclear D gene. Germline-derived CDR1 and CDR2 are MRHNA and SNTAGT. The CDR3 length is 15 residues. V lost 2 bases to trimming and J lost 0 bases, with 8 bases between them. This CDR3 reads CASSDESSSYNEQFF. CDR3 bases: TGTGCCAGCAGTGACGAGTCAAGCTCCTACAATGAGCAGTTCTTC.

The CDR3 spells CASSQKTNTGELFF. Here the CDR3 DNA reads TGCGCCAGCAGCCAAAAAACTAACACCGGGGAGCTGTTTTTT. This chain uses TRBV4-1 with TRBJ2-2, with D uncertain. The CDR3 has 14 residues. The V gene lost 2 bases and the J gene lost 2 bases, with 6 bases spanning the gap. The V gene's germline CDR1 is MGHRA and CDR2 YSYEKL.

The chain has TRBV6-1 and TRBJ1-2; D is perhaps TRBD1 (6 bases). CDR1 and CDR2 (germline): MNHNS, SASEGT. The germline V and J ends were trimmed by 6 bases and 4 bases, with 18 bases remaining between them. The CDR3 is made up of 15 amino acids. The CDR3 DNA is TGTGCCAGCAGCGTCAGCGGGGGCGATGCCTATGGCTACACCTTC. This codes for CASSVSGGDAYGYTF.

This sequence joins TRBV29-1 and TRBJ2-7; D remains ambiguous. The V and J ends lost 2 bases and 3 bases respectively, with 5 bases between them. Germline V gene lookup returns CDR1 SQVTM and CDR2 ANQGSEA. This CDR3 contains 11 residues. Here the CDR3 reads CSVEYSYEQYF. CDR3 in DNA: TGCAGCGTTGAATACAGCTACGAGCAGTACTTC.

This clone was seen once. The chain uses TRBV20-1 and TRBJ2-5; D is unclear. Trimming pared 1 base from V and 7 bases from J, leaving 7 bases between. This CDR3 has 11 amino acids. In germline, CDR1 is DFQATT, CDR2 SNEGSKA (reference sequence). Here the CDR3 reads CSARGRGTQYF. CDR3 bases: TGCAGTGCTAGAGGGCGAGGGACCCAGTACTTC.

In this sample, this clone turned up once. The rearrangement joins TRBV5-4 to TRBJ1-2, with D unclear. V lost 7 bases, J lost 3 bases, and 13 bases lay in between. CDR1 is SGHNT and CDR2 is YYREEE in the germline V gene (reference sequence). There are 13 residues in the CDR3. The CDR3 region is CASGPSPHYGYTF. The CDR3, as DNA: TGTGCCAGCGGCCCCTCCCCACACTATGGCTACACCTTC.

CDR3 residues: CASSQSQGRGYTF. The CDR3 DNA is TGTGCCAGCAGCCAGTCACAGGGGCGAGGCTACACCTTC. The gene calls are TRBV7-2 and TRBJ1-2; 7 bases agree with TRBD1. Trimming at V came to 5 bases and at J to 8 bases, leaving 8 bases not matched to a gene. Germline CDR1 is SGHTA and CDR2 is FQGNSA. The CDR3 runs to 13 residues.

This clone showed up just once. The CDR3 here is CASSEIRQMNTEAFF. CDR3 in DNA: TGTGCCAGCAGTGAAATAAGACAGATGAACACTGAAGCTTTCTTT. This chain links TRBV6-1 with TRBJ1-1; D possibly corresponds to TRBD1 (5 bases). Germline CDR1 reads MNHNS; CDR2 reads SASEGT. The CDR3 spans 15 residues. V was pared by 2 bases and J by 0 bases, with 10 bases between.